The next 13 T cell receptor beta chains were all read from a single sample in a study of blood T cell repertoires in COVID-19. Clones were read by immunoSEQ multiplex PCR, and TCRdb kept only the in-frame ones, dropping some. This repertoire shows more than 200,000 clones, approximately 81% found once; its top ten account for under 5.5%. Sequencing used peripheral blood. Receptors were obtained from a man between 60 and 75 years old with acute or convalescent COVID-19.

The CDR3 DNA sequence: TGCAGCGTCAATCAAGGGAGGACTGAAGCTTTCTTT. As protein: CSVNQGRTEAFF. The chain employs TRBV29-1 and TRBJ1-1; D not resolved. Germline V gives CDR1 SQVTM, CDR2 ANQGSEA. The CDR3 runs 12 residues. V gave up 6 bases and J gave up 5 bases, with 13 bases separating them.

The rearrangement uses TRBV5-1 and TRBJ1-6; possibly TRBD1 for D (6 bases). This CDR3 region has 15 residues. V was clipped by 7 bases and J by 6 bases, with 17 bases between them. Germline assignment: CDR1 SGHRS and CDR2 YFSETQ. The CDR3 sequence: CASRPGGQSNSPLHF. The CDR3 DNA reads TGCGCCAGCCGTCCGGGAGGACAGAGTAATTCACCCCTCCACTTT.

This chain links TRBV10-3 with TRBJ2-6; TRBD1 is a possible D gene (6 bases). Germline CDR1 ENHRY, CDR2 SYGVKD. There are 15 residues in the CDR3. V was shortened by 5 bases and J by 0 bases, with 8 bases between the two germline ends. Here the CDR3 reads CAISRQASGANVLTF. CDR3 nucleotides: TGTGCCATCAGTAGACAGGCCTCTGGGGCCAACGTCCTGACTTTC.

The genes are TRBV11-3 and TRBJ2-1; D may be TRBD1 (6 bases). Trimming shortened V by 1 base and J by 8 bases, and 15 bases separated the two germline ends. Looked up from germline, CDR1 is SGHNT and CDR2 is YENEEA. The CDR3 runs 15 residues. The CDR3 nucleotides read TGTGCCAGCAGCTTAGCCGGACAGCGAGGGGATGAGCAGTTCTTC. Its protein product is CASSLAGQRGDEQFF.

This sequence joins TRBV20-1 and TRBJ1-2, with TRBD1 identical over 8 bases. CDR1 is DFQATT, CDR2 SNEGSKA, per germline (reference sequence). Losses at the gene ends were 3 bases for V and 3 bases for J; bases not matched to a gene: 6. CDR3 length: 14 residues. The CDR3 bases are TGCAGTGCTAGTAGGGCAGGGGGCGACTATGGCTACACCTTC. Translation: CSASRAGGDYGYTF.

This chain joins TRBV24-1 and TRBJ2-2, with 7 bases fitting TRBD1. The length of the CDR3 is 14 residues. Germline V gene sequence: CDR1 KGHDR, CDR2 SFDVKD. V shed 6 bases, J shed 6 bases, and the junction held 6 bases outside the gene matches. CDR3 sequence: CATSPDRDAGELFF. The CDR3 DNA follows: TGTGCCACCAGTCCTGACAGGGACGCCGGGGAGCTGTTTTTT.

The V call is TRBV11-2, the J call TRBJ2-6; TRBD1 agrees at 7 bases. The J segment lost 0 bases and the V segment lost 5 bases, leaving 10 bases of the junction unmatched. The CDR3 is 18 residues long. Germline V lookup: CDR1 SGHAT, CDR2 FQNNGV. In DNA, the CDR3 is TGTGCCAGCAGCATAGGACAGGAGAGCACCTCTGGGGCCAACGTCCTGACTTTC. Translating gives CASSIGQESTSGANVLTF.

The J gene is TRBJ1-5, the V gene TRBV30; the D gene is possibly TRBD1 (6 bases). V shed 4 bases and J shed 0 bases, with 13 bases lying between them. CDR1 GTSNPN and CDR2 SVGIG come from the germline V gene (reference sequence). The CDR3 length is 15 residues. The CDR3 loop reads CAWKNGQNSNQPQHF. The CDR3 DNA is TGTGCCTGGAAAAACGGACAGAATAGCAATCAGCCCCAGCATTTT.

J is TRBJ2-5 and V is TRBV21-1; TRBD2, as called in the table, went unchecked against the DNA. TRBV21-1 is deemed a pseudogene. There are 19 residues in the CDR3. The chain's CDR3 is CASSKKRSSGGLYQETQYF. For the CDR3, the DNA is TGTGCCAGCAGCAAAAAAAGATCAAGCGGGGGCTTGTACCAAGAGACCCAGTACTTC.

The J gene is TRBJ2-5, the V gene TRBV7-9, with D possibly matching TRBD1 (6 bases). The germline V gene has CDR1 SEHNR and CDR2 FQNEAQ (reference sequence). The CDR3 spans 14 residues. The V and J ends lost 5 bases and 1 base respectively, with 11 bases between them. CDR3 DNA: TGTGCCAGCAGCAACCGGGACACCCAAGAGACCCAGTACTTC. Protein sequence: CASSNRDTQETQYF.

The DNA of the CDR3 is TGTGCCAGCAGTGTGGGGATCAAGGGGGCCAAAAACATTCAGTACTTC. This encodes CASSVGIKGAKNIQYF. This sequence joins TRBV25-1 and TRBJ2-4; tentative D call: TRBD1 (5 bases). V lost 4 bases and J lost 1, with 14 bases in between. This CDR3 contains 16 residues. Germline assignment: CDR1 MGHDK and CDR2 SYGVNS.

The rearrangement links TRBV7-2 to TRBJ2-1; a weak D match, TRBD1 (7 bases). Trimming took off 4 bases at V and 2 bases at J, with 15 bases between the two ends. Germline V gene lookup returns CDR1 SGHTA and CDR2 FQGNSA. The CDR3 has 16 amino acids. CDR3 amino acids: CASSSQGGTTYNEQFF. The DNA for the CDR3 is TGTGCCAGCAGCTCCCAGGGGGGTACCACCTACAATGAGCAGTTCTTC. The full variable domain, completed using reference TRBV7-2 and TRBJ2-1, is GAGVSQSPSNKVTEKGKDVELRCDPISGHTALYWYRQSLGQGLEFLIYFQGNSAPDKSGLPSDRFSAERTGGSVSTLTIQRTQQEDSAVYLCASSSQGGTTYNEQFFGPGTRLTVL.

Here the CDR3 DNA reads TGTGCCAGCAGTTTAGACAGTCCCCGGGATACGCAGTATTTT. It codes for CASSLDSPRDTQYF. This rearrangement joins TRBV27 to TRBJ2-3, with D maybe TRBD1 (5 bases). There are 14 residues in the CDR3. Germline loops: CDR1 MNHEY, CDR2 SMNVEV (reference sequence). The V end lost 2 bases, the J end lost 6 bases, and 12 bases lay between the germline ends.